This is a list of T cell receptor beta chains from one sample in a study of a mutant IDH1 vaccine in newly diagnosed glioma. Libraries were prepared by immunoSEQ multiplex PCR; TCRdb keeps only in-frame clonotypes and omits some of them. This sample has some 95,000 clones, with 80% found just once. This sample comprised PBMCs, obtained from a glioma patient treated with radiotherapy, temozolomide or both. All receptors derive from a man aged 35-49 years with glioma. Both conserved end residues are part of each CDR3. D genes are given only for firm matches. Some rows have no size entry. The others give once, few or many, or a class for an expanded clone.

d_call j_call v_call clone_size cdr3_nt cdr3_aa
- TRBJ1-6 TRBV6-6 - TGTGCCAGCGAAGGTCGGACCTCACGTTCACCCCTCCACTTT CASEGRTSRSPLHF
- TRBJ1-3 TRBV7-2 few TGTGCCAGCAGCGTAACAGGGTTCTCTGGAAACACCATATATTTT CASSVTGFSGNTIYF
- TRBJ1-1 TRBV27 - TGTGCCAGCAGTTTTTTCCCCCTACAGGCGGCCACTGAAGCTTTCTTT CASSFFPLQAATEAFF
TRBD1 TRBJ2-6 TRBV19 - TGTGCCAGTAGTCCCTCGACAGGGGCGGGGGCCAACGTCCTGACTTTC CASSPSTGAGANVLTF
- TRBJ1-5 TRBV2 - TGTGCCAGCAGGAAGGGGGAAGGTCAGCCCCAGCATTTT CASRKGEGQPQHF
- TRBJ1-1 TRBV5-5 - TGTGCCAGCAGCTTGGGACTGGACACTGAAGCTTTCTTT CASSLGLDTEAFF
TRBD1 TRBJ1-5 TRBV5-6 - TGTGCCAGCAGCCGGACAGGGGATCAGCCCCAGCATTTT CASSRTGDQPQHF
TRBD1 TRBJ2-3 TRBV23-1 - TGCGCCAGCAGGGGACAGGGGGCCCTGTTTCGGACAGATACGCAGTATTTT CASRGQGALFRTDTQYF
- TRBJ2-3 TRBV11-3 - TGTGCCAGCAGCCCGTCGACGGCTCCCACAGATACGCAGTATTTT CASSPSTAPTDTQYF
- TRBJ2-1 TRBV7-2 - TGTGCCAGCAGCTTTCGATGGACAGAATTAACGTACAATGAGCAGTTCTTC CASSFRWTELTYNEQFF
- TRBJ2-5 TRBV16 - TGTGCCAGCAGCCAATCGTACCGGGCCCAAAACGAAGAGACCCAGTACTTC CASSQSYRAQNEETQYF
- TRBJ1-4 TRBV19 - TGTGCCAGTAGTATATCCGGGGCAAAGGGTGAAAAACTGTTTTTT CASSISGAKGEKLFF
- TRBJ2-7 TRBV27 few TGTGCCAGCAGTGCGGACAGCTCCTACGAGCAGTACTTC CASSADSSYEQYF
TRBD2 TRBJ2-1 TRBV6-1 few TGTGCCAGCAGTGAAGGGACTAGCGGTTGGAGCTCCTACAATGAGCAGTTCTTC CASSEGTSGWSSYNEQFF
- TRBJ1-1 TRBV28 - TGTGCCAGCAGTCCGCCGGGACGGATGAACACTGAAGCTTTCTTT CASSPPGRMNTEAFF
- TRBJ1-5 TRBV13 - TGTGCCAGCAGCTTGCGGCTAGTTCAGCCCCAGCATTTT CASSLRLVQPQHF
- TRBJ1-6 TRBV7-2 - TGTGCCAGCAGCCCCCCTGGATATAATTCACCCCTCCACTTT CASSPPGYNSPLHF
- TRBJ1-5 TRBV27 - TGTGCCAGCAGCGTTTCAGGGAAAACCAATCAGCCCCAGCATTTT CASSVSGKTNQPQHF
- TRBJ1-1 TRBV6-5 - TGTGCCAGCAGTTACTCCGGGGGGGTTCAGAACACTGAAGCTTTCTTT CASSYSGGVQNTEAFF
TRBD1 TRBJ2-7 TRBV4-2 - TGTGCCAGCAGCCAAGCGACAGGGGGCCCCTACGAGCAGTACTTC CASSQATGGPYEQYF
- TRBJ1-4 TRBV14 - TGTGCCAGCAGCCAGCAGGGGCAGCATGAAAAACTGTTTTTT CASSQQGQHEKLFF
- TRBJ1-6 TRBV18 - TGTGCCAGCTCCCTGCCGGGTTCACCCCTCCACTTT CASSLPGSPLHF
TRBD1 TRBJ2-5 TRBV5-5 - TGTGCCAGCAGCTCGAGGGACAGGGGACTAGGGACCCAGTACTTC CASSSRDRGLGTQYF
- TRBJ2-2 TRBV5-4 - TGTGCCAGCAGCTTGGTTCCGAACACCGGGGAGCTGTTTTTT CASSLVPNTGELFF
TRBD1 TRBJ1-1 TRBV5-6 many TGTGCCAGCAGCCCCTTACAGGGGGTAGGCACTGAAGCTTTCTTT CASSPLQGVGTEAFF
- TRBJ1-5 TRBV10-3 - TGTGCCATCAGTGATCGGCAGGGAGATCAGCCCCAGCATTTT CAISDRQGDQPQHF
- TRBJ2-7 TRBV30 - TGTGCCTGGAGGGACTCCGACTACGAGCAGTACTTC CAWRDSDYEQYF
- TRBJ2-7 TRBV6-4 - TGTGCCAGCAGTGACTTCTACGAGCAGTACTTC CASSDFYEQYF
TRBD2 TRBJ2-2 TRBV4-2 - TGTGCCAGCAGCCAAGAGGCTAGCGGGAGGGGGGACACCGGGGAGCTGTTTTTT CASSQEASGRGDTGELFF
- TRBJ2-5 TRBV5-1 - TGCGCCAGCAGCTTGGCCCTCCTAAGCAGGGCCGATAATAAAGAGACCCAGTACTTC CASSLALLSRADNKETQYF
- TRBJ1-6 TRBV30 - TGTGCCTGGAGTGAGGCAGGGAATTCACCCCTCCACTTT CAWSEAGNSPLHF
- TRBJ2-2 TRBV5-1 - TGCGCCAGCAGCTTGGGAGGGGGCACCGGGGAGCTGTTTTTT CASSLGGGTGELFF
- TRBJ2-5 TRBV11-2 - TGTGCCAGCAGCTTATGGATGAGGTACCAAGAGACCCAGTACTTC CASSLWMRYQETQYF
TRBD2 TRBJ2-5 TRBV10-3 - TGTGCCATCAGTGATTTCGGGCGTTGGGGGGGAGGTGGACAAGAGACCCAGTACTTC CAISDFGRWGGGGQETQYF
- TRBJ2-2 TRBV18 - TGTGCCAGCTCACCGGCGGGGGAGCTGTTTTTT CASSPAGELFF
- TRBJ2-5 TRBV30 - TGTGCCTGGAAATCCTTCCAAGAGACCCAGTACTTC CAWKSFQETQYF
- TRBJ1-4 TRBV4-3 many TGCGCCAGCAGCCAAGTAAGGAAGGAAAAACTGTTTTTT CASSQVRKEKLFF
TRBD1 TRBJ1-1 TRBV6-1 few TGTGCCAGCAGCAGGACAGGGGGGAAGAACACTGAAGCTTTCTTT CASSRTGGKNTEAFF
- TRBJ2-5 TRBV27 - TGTGCCAGCAGTTTCAGAGGAAGCCATGGGGAGACCCAGTACTTC CASSFRGSHGETQYF
- TRBJ1-3 TRBV5-4 - TGTGCCAGCAGCTTCGACAAGAGCTCTGGAAACACCATATATTTT CASSFDKSSGNTIYF
TRBD2 TRBJ2-4 TRBV7-2 - TGTGCCAGCAGCGCAACTAGCGGGGGAGCCAAAAACATTCAGTACTTC CASSATSGGAKNIQYF
TRBD1 TRBJ2-6 TRBV15 - TGTGCCACCAGCGGAAACCGACAGGGGGCTGGGGCCAACGTCCTGACTTTC CATSGNRQGAGANVLTF
- TRBJ2-1 TRBV2 - TGTGCCAGCAAGAGAGAGGGACGAAATGAGCAGTTCTTC CASKREGRNEQFF
- TRBJ2-1 TRBV7-2 - TGTGCCAGCCGCGGGGTAGCGGCCTACAATGAGCAGTTCTTC CASRGVAAYNEQFF
TRBD2 TRBJ2-3 TRBV9 - TGTGCCAGCAGCGTAGGCCCGGCGGGAGTAGCAGATACGCAGTATTTT CASSVGPAGVADTQYF
- TRBJ1-3 TRBV6-5 - TGTGCCAGCACCTTATCGGAGGGAGGAAACACCATATATTTT CASTLSEGGNTIYF
TRBD2 TRBJ2-3 TRBV13 - TGTGCCAGCAGTTTGCTAGCGGGAGGTACTAGCACAGATACGCAGTATTTT CASSLLAGGTSTDTQYF
- TRBJ2-1 TRBV19 - TGTGCCAGTAGTATCAGGCAGAACAATGAGCAGTTCTTC CASSIRQNNEQFF
- TRBJ1-2 TRBV5-4 many TGTGCCAGCAGCTTGGACCGACAGAACTATGGCTACACCTTC CASSLDRQNYGYTF
- TRBJ1-2 TRBV6-6 - TGTGCCAGCAGTTACTCGCGTTCGGGGGACAACTATGGCTACACCTTC CASSYSRSGDNYGYTF
- TRBJ1-2 TRBV18 - TGTGCCAGCTCCCCTCAGGGGCTTGAGGGCTACACCTTC CASSPQGLEGYTF
- TRBJ2-5 TRBV5-4 - TGTGCCAGCAGCTTGGGCACCAAACTGGAGACCCAGTACTTC CASSLGTKLETQYF